One sample yielded the 2 T cell receptor beta chains listed below, sequenced in a study of cytomegalovirus exposure and HLA in healthy donors. Researchers ran the PCR with 60 Vbeta and 13 Jbeta primers. Some clones are missing from TCRdb's copy, which holds only in-frame ones; the method was immunoSEQ multiplex PCR. This table has some 130,000 clones, roughly 77% appearing once. Material: PBMCs. The source of these receptors is a man younger than 40 in good health.

The chain uses TRBV6-6 and TRBJ2-2, with 8 bases matching TRBD2. This CDR3 is 14 amino acids long. Trimming took 7 bases from V and 8 from J; bases not matched to a gene: 9. Germline-derived CDR1 and CDR2 are MNHNY and SVGAGI (reference sequence). CDR3 nucleotides: TGTGCCAGCATCCGGGAGGGGATTCGGGGGGAGCTGTTTTTT. The encoded protein is CASIREGIRGELFF.

The V call is TRBV5-1, the J call TRBJ2-3, with D perhaps TRBD2 (5 bases). Between the trimmed V and J ends, which lost 4 bases and 5 bases, there was a span of 11 bases. This CDR3 is 13 amino acids long. Germline lookup yields CDR1 SGHRS and CDR2 YFSETQ. The CDR3 DNA is TGCGCCAGCAGCCAAATGAGCGGAGATACGCAGTATTTT. Translated: CASSQMSGDTQYF. Using reference TRBV5-1 and TRBJ2-3 for the parts outside the CDR3, the full variable domain is KAGVTQTPRYLIKTRGQQVTLSCSPISGHRSVSWYQQTPGQGLQFLFEYFSETQRNKGNFPGRFSGRQFSNSRSEMNVSTLELGDSALYLCASSQMSGDTQYFGPGTRLTVL.